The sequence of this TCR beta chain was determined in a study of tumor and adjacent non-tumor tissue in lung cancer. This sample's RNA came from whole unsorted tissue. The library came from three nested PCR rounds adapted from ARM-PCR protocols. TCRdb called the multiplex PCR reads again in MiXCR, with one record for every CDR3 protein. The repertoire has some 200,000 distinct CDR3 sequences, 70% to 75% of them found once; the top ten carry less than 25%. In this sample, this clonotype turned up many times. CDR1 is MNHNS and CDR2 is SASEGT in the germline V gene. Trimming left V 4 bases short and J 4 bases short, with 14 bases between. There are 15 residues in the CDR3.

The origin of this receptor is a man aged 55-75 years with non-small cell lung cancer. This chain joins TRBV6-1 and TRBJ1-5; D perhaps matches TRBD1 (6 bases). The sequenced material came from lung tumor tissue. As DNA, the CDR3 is TGTGCCAGCAGTGTATCAGGGAGGGGGAATCAGCCCCAGCATTTT. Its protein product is CASSVSGRGNQPQHF.